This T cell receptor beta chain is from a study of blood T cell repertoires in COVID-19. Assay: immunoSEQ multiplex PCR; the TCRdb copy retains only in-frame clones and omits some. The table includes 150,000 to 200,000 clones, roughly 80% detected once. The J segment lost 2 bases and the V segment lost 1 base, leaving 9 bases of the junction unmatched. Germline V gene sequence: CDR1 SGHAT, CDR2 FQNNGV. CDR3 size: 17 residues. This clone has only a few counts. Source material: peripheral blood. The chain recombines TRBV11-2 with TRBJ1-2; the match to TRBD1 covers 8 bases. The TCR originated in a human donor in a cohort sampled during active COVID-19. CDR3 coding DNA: TGTGCCAGCAGCTTAGCAGCTTCCCAGGGGGCCAACTATGGCTACACCTTC. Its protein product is CASSLAASQGANYGYTF.